This T cell receptor beta chain was retrieved from a study of blood T cell repertoires in COVID-19. Some clones are missing from TCRdb's copy, which holds only in-frame ones; the method was immunoSEQ multiplex PCR. The sample yields 150,000 to 170,000 clones, about 86% seen once. Germline assignment: CDR1 MNHEY and CDR2 SMNVEV (reference sequence). Trimming left V 4 bases short and J 4 bases short, with 22 bases between. The CDR3 spans 17 residues. Individuals drawn from approximately 26 US areas were about 18 to 95 years old. Two negative PCRs, clearance, or symptom resolution were required of recovered Cohort 3 donors. This clone was seen once.

This chain joins TRBV27 and TRBJ2-5, with a tentative D call TRBD2 (6 bases). This receptor was taken from a man aged 50 to 59 who had recovered from COVID-19. The sequencing sample was made of PBMCs or T cells enriched from blood (not recorded which). The CDR3 DNA reads as TGTGCCAGCAGTTCCCCGGGCAGGGACTTGACCCGAGAGACCCAGTACTTC. Translated: CASSSPGRDLTRETQYF.